These T cell receptor beta chains were read from a single sample in a study of shared clonotypes between healthy human individuals. Profiling relied on immunoSEQ multiplex PCR, and the TCRdb table lists in-frame clones only, not all of them. This sample carries 980,000 or so clones, about three quarters of them seen once, and the ten largest clones take approximately 1.5%. Material for sequencing was memory CD4+ T cells sorted from blood. These TCRs come from a man between 18 and 29 years old in good health. CDR3s include the opening cysteine and the closing phenylalanine or tryptophan. A D gene is named only where the DNA matches it firmly. Rows may omit the clone size; those that give it use once, few, many or a size class.

>once|TRBD1|TRBV10-3|TRBJ2-2
TGTGCCATCACCGGGACAGTAAACACCGGGGAGCTGTTTTTT
CAITGTVNTGELFF
>few|.|TRBV25-1|TRBJ2-3
TGTGCCAGCAGTGAATTGGGGGCGGCGGATACGCAGTATTTT
CASSELGAADTQYF
>.|.|TRBV2|TRBJ1-3
TGTGCCAGCAGTGACTTTACGGGGACCGGAAACACCATATATTTT
CASSDFTGTGNTIYF
>.|.|TRBV30|TRBJ2-7
TGTGCCTGGAGTAAGGTCTACGAGCAGTACTTC
CAWSKVYEQYF
>.|TRBD1|TRBV7-2|TRBJ2-7
TGTGCCAGCAGCCGGGACAGTGCCTACGAGCAGTACTTC
CASSRDSAYEQYF
>many|TRBD1|TRBV7-2|TRBJ1-2
TGTGCCAGCAGCCCCGGACAGGGGAACTATGGCTACACCTTC
CASSPGQGNYGYTF
>.|.|TRBV9|TRBJ1-1
TGTGCCAGCAGCGTAAGATGGGCCGGGCGAGCTTTCTTT
CASSVRWAGRAFF
>.|.|TRBV10-1|TRBJ2-7
TGCGCCAGCAGTAGCGTCGGAGGCGAGCAGTACTTC
CASSSVGGEQYF
>.|TRBD2|TRBV6-4|TRBJ2-3
TGTGCCTTTCGGGCTAGCGGGGGGACAGATACGCAGTATTTT
CAFRASGGTDTQYF
>few|TRBD2|TRBV4-1|TRBJ2-7
TGCGCCAGCAGCCAAGACCTTAGCGGGAGGTCTTACGAGCAGTACTTC
CASSQDLSGRSYEQYF
>.|TRBD1|TRBV5-1|TRBJ2-2
TGCGCCAGCAGCACCCCCGTCGGGACAGCCTCAACCGGGGAGCTGTTTTTT
CASSTPVGTASTGELFF
>.|.|TRBV10-3|TRBJ2-7
TGTGCCATCAGCGAAGGGAGGTATTACGAGCAGTACTTC
CAISEGRYYEQYF
>.|.|TRBV7-2|TRBJ2-3
TGTGCCAGCAGCTTAGTCGGGAGCACAGATACGCAGTATTTT
CASSLVGSTDTQYF
>.|TRBD1|TRBV18|TRBJ1-4
TGTGCCAGCTCACCATTAGGAGTGACAGGGGTTACTGAAAAACTGTTTTTT
CASSPLGVTGVTEKLFF
>once|TRBD1|TRBV19|TRBJ1-5
TGTGCCAGTGGAGGGACAGGGAACGGCAATCAGCCCCAGCATTTT
CASGGTGNGNQPQHF
>.|.|TRBV6-4|TRBJ1-2
TGTGCCAGCAGTGTAAACTCCGGGGCAAACTATGGCTACACCTTC
CASSVNSGANYGYTF
>.|.|TRBV10-1|TRBJ2-1
TGCGCCAGCAGTGACTCGGGTCGCGACCGCAATGAGCAGTTCTTC
CASSDSGRDRNEQFF
>.|TRBD1|TRBV15|TRBJ1-2
TGTGCCACCAGCATCGGGACAGCCTATGGCTACACCTTC
CATSIGTAYGYTF